This section outlines one T cell receptor beta chain sequence together with its context. Patients in Seattle were enrolled during active infection, then followed longitudinally. These data belong to a study of blood T cell repertoires in COVID-19. In the authors' methods: Nucleated cell number was recorded as an estimate derived from reference gene primer amplification. The data were produced by immunoSEQ multiplex PCR, yet TCRdb's version contains in-frame clones alone and is incomplete. V, J and clone size are taken as reported in that table, and D and trimming were inferred from the DNA itself. Counted here are approximately 80,000 clones, over 75% occurring once; the ten biggest clones make up 3%. V lost 4 bases to trimming and J lost 10 bases, with 19 bases between them. This CDR3 region has 15 residues. The germline V gene encodes CDR1 SGHTA and CDR2 FQGNSA.

This chain uses TRBV7-2 with TRBJ1-4; D call uncertain. The TCR comes from a woman aged 80 or over with COVID-19, enrolled during active disease. Material: peripheral blood. CDR3 nucleotides: TGTGCCAGCAGCTCCCGAATGGCGCAGGAGGGAAAACTGTTTTTT. It translates to CASSSRMAQEGKLFF.